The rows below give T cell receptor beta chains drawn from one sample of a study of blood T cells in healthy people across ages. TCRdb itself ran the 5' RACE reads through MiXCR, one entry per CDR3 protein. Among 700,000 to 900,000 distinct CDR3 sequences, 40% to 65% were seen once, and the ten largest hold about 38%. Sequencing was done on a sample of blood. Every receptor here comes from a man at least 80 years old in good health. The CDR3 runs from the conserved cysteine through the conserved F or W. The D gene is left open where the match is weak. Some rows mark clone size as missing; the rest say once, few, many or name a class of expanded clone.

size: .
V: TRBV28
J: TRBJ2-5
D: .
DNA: TGTGCCAGCAGTTCCTTGAAGGATGAGCAGTACTTC
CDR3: CASSSLKDEQYF

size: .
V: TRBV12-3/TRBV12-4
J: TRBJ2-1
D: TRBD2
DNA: TGTGCCAGCAGTGCCTACCCTGGACTAGCGGGAGCGAACAATGAGCAGTTCTTC
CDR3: CASSAYPGLAGANNEQFF

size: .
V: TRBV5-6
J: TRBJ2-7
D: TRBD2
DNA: TGTGCCAGCAGCCTGCCTGGTGGGGATGGACTAGGCAGCTCCTACGAGCAGTACTTC
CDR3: CASSLPGGDGLGSSYEQYF

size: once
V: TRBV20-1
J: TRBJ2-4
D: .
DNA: TGCAGTGCTAGTGCAGGTTATGGAAACATTCAGTACTTC
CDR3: CSASAGYGNIQYF

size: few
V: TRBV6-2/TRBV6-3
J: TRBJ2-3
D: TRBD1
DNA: TGTGCCAGCTCCAGGGGGAAGGACGGAGACGCGTATTTT
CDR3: CASSRGKDGDAYF

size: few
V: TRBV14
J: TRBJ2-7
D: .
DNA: TGTGCCAGCAGCCAAGATTTTAGTGGGATCCAGTACTTC
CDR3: CASSQDFSGIQYF

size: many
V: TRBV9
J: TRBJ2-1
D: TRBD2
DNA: TGTGCCAGCAGCGTAGTTGACGGGAGGCGCTACAATGAGCAGTTCTTC
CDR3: CASSVVDGRRYNEQFF

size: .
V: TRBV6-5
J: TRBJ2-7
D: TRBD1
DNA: TGTGCCAGCAGACCGGGACAGGGTATCGAGCAGTACTTC
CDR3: CASRPGQGIEQYF

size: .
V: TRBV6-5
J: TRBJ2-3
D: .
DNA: TGTGCCAGCAGTCTCGGGACTCTCGAAAGGAGATACGCGTATTTT
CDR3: CASSLGTLERRYAYF

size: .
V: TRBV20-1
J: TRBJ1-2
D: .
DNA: TGCAGTGCTGCTTTCCAGGGCTATGGCTACACCTTC
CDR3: CSAAFQGYGYTF

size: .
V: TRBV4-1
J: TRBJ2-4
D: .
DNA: TGCGCCAGCAGCCAAACGGGTGTTGGGGATCAGTACTTC
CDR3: CASSQTGVGDQYF

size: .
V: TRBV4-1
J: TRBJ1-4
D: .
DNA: TGCGCCAGCAGCCACCCCGGAAGCAATAATGAAAAACTGTTTTTT
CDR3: CASSHPGSNNEKLFF

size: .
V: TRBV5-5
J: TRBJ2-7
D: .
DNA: TGTGCCAGCAGTTCTCCCCTTCTTACGGGAGCCCACGAGCAGTACTTC
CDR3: CASSSPLLTGAHEQYF

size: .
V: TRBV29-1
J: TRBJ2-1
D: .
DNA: TGCAGCGTTGATCTCGCTACCGGAAGCAATGAGCAGTTCTTC
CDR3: CSVDLATGSNEQFF

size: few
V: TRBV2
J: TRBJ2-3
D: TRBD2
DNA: TGTGCCAGCAGTGAAGGGCTAGCGGGAGCAGTGAGGAATACGCAGTATTTT
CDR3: CASSEGLAGAVRNTQYF

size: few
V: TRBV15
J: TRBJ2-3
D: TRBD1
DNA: TGTGCCACCAGCGGACACGGGACAGGGGGCTACCACAGATACGCGTATTTT
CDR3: CATSGHGTGGYHRYAYF

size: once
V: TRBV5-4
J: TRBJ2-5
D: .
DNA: TGTGCCAGCAGCACTAGGACAGGAGGGGGCCAAGAGACCCAGTACTTC
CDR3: CASSTRTGGGQETQYF

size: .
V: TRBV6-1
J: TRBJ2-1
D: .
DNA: TGTGCCAGCAGTGCGGGCCTAAAGGATGAGCAGTTCTTC
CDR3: CASSAGLKDEQFF

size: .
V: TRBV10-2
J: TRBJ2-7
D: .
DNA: TGCGCCAGACATTGGGGGATTGTTTCCGAGCAGTACTTC
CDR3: CARHWGIVSEQYF

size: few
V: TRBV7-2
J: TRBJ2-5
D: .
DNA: TGTGCCAGCAGCTCCACAGCGATAGGCGCGGAGACCCAGTACTTC
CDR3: CASSSTAIGAETQYF

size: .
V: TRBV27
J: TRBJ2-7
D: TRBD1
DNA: TGTGCCAGCAGCAGCCAGGGACAGGGGAGCCACGAGCAGTACTTC
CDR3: CASSSQGQGSHEQYF